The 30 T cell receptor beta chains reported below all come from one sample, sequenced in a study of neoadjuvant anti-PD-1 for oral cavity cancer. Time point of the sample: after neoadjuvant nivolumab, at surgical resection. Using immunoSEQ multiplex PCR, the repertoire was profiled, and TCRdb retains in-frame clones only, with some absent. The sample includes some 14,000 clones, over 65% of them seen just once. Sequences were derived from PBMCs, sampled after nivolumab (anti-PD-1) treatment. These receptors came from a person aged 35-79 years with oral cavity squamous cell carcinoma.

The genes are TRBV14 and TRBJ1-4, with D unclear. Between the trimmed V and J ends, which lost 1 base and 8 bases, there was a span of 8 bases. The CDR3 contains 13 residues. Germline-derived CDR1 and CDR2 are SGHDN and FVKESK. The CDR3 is CASSQGGREKLFF. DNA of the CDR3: TGTGCCAGCAGCCAAGGCGGTAGGGAAAAACTGTTTTTT.

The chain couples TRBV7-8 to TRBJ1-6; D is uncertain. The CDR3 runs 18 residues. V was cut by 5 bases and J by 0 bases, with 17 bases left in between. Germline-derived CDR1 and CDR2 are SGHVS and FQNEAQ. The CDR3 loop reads CASSNPLHLSSYNSPLHF. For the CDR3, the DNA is TGTGCCAGCAGCAACCCCCTCCACCTGAGCTCCTATAATTCACCCCTCCACTTT.

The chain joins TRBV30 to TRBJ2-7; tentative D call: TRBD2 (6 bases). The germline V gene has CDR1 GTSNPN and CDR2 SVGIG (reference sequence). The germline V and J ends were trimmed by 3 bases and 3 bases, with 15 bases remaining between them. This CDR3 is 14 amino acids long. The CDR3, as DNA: TGTGCCTGGAGCTTCCCGGGACTGGGCTACGAGCAGTACTTC. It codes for CAWSFPGLGYEQYF.

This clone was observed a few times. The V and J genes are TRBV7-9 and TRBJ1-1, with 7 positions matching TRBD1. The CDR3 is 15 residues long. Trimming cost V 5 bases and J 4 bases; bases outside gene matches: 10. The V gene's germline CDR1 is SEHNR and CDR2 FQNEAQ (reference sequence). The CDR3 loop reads CASSKDRVYGTEAFF. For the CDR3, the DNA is TGTGCCAGCAGCAAAGACAGGGTGTACGGCACTGAAGCTTTCTTT.

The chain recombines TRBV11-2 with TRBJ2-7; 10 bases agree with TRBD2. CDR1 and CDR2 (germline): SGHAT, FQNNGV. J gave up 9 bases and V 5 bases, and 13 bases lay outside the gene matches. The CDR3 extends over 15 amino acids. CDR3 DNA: TGTGCCAGCAGCCTAGCGACTAGCGGGTGGTCGGGGCAGTACTTC. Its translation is CASSLATSGWSGQYF.

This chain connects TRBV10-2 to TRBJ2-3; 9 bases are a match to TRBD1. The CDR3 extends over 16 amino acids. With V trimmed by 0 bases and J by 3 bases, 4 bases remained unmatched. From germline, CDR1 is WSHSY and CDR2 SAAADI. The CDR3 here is CASSESRQGVTDTQYF. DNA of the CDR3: TGCGCCAGCAGTGAGTCGAGACAGGGGGTAACAGATACGCAGTATTTT.

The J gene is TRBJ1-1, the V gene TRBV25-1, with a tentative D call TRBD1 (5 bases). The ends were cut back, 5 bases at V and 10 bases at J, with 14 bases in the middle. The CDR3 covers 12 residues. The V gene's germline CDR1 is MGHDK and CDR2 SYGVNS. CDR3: CASSIQGGLAFF. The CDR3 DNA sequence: TGTGCCAGCAGTATTCAGGGAGGGTTAGCTTTCTTT.

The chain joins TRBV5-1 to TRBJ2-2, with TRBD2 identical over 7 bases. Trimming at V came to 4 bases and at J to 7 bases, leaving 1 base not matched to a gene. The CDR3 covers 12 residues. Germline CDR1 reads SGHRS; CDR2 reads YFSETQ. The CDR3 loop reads CASSAGVGELFF. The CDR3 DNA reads TGCGCCAGCAGCGCGGGGGTCGGGGAGCTGTTTTTT.

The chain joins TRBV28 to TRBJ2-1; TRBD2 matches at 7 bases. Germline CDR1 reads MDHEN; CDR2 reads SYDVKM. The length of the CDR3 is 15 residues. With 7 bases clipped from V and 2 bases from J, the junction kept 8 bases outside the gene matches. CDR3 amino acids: CASTQSGNAYNEQFF. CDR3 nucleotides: TGTGCCAGCACTCAGAGCGGGAATGCCTACAATGAGCAGTTCTTC. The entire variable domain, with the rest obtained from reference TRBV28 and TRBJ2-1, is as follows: DVKVTQSSRYLVKRTGEKVFLECVQDMDHENMFWYRQDPGLGLRLIYFSYDVKMKEKGDIPEGYSVSREKKERFSLILESASTNQTSMYLCASTQSGNAYNEQFFGPGTRLTVL.

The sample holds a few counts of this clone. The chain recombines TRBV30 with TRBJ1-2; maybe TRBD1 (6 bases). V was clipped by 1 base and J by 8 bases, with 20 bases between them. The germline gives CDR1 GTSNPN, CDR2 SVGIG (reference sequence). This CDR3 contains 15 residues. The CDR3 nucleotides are TGTGCCTGGAGTGAGGCTCTCACAGGGTCTAGAGGCTACACCTTC. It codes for CAWSEALTGSRGYTF.

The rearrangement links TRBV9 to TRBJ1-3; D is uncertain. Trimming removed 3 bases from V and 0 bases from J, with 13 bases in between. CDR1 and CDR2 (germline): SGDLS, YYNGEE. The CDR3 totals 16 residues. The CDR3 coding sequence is TGTGCCAGCAGCGCGAGATTAGCCCGCTCTGGAAACACCATATATTTT. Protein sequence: CASSARLARSGNTIYF.

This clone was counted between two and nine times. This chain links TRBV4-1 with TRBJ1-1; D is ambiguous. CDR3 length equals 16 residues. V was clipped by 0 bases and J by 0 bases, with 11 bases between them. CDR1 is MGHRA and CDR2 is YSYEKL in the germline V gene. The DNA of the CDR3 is TGCGCCAGCAGCCAAGATGCCTTCTACATGAACACTGAAGCTTTCTTT. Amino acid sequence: CASSQDAFYMNTEAFF.

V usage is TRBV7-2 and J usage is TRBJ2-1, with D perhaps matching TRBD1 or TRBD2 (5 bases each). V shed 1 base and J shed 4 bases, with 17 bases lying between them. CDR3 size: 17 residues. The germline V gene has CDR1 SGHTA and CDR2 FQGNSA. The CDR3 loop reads CASSLVLGRGPYNEQFF. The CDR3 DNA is TGTGCCAGCAGCTTAGTTTTGGGTCGGGGACCTTACAATGAGCAGTTCTTC.

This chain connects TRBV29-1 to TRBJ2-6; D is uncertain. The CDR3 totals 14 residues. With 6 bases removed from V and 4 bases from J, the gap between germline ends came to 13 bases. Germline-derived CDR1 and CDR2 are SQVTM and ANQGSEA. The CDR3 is CSVYEGAGANVLTF. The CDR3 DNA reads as TGCAGCGTGTACGAAGGTGCCGGGGCCAACGTCCTGACTTTC.

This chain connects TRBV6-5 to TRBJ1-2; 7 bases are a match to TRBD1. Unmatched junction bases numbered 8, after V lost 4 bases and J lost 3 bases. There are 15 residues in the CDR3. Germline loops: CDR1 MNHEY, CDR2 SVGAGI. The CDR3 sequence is CASSSPGTDYYGYTF. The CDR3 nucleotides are TGTGCCAGCAGTTCTCCGGGGACAGACTACTATGGCTACACCTTC.

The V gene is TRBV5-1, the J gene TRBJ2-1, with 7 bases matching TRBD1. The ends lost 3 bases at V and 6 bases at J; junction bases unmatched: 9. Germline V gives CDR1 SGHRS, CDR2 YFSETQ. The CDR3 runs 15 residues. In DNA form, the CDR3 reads TGCGCCAGCAGCTATATCCCGGGACAGTTCAATGAGCAGTTCTTC. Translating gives CASSYIPGQFNEQFF.

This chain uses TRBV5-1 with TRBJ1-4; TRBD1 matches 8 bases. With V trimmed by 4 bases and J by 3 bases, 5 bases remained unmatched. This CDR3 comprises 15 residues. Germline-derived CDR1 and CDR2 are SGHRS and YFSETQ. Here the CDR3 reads CASSLTGGANEKLFF. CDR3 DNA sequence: TGCGCCAGCAGCCTTACAGGGGGGGCTAATGAAAAACTGTTTTTT.

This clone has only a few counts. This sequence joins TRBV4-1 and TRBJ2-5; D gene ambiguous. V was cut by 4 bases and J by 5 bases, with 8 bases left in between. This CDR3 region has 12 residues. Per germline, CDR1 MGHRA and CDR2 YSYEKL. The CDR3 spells CASSRIGETQYF. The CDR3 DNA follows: TGCGCCAGCAGCCGAATTGGGGAGACCCAGTACTTC.

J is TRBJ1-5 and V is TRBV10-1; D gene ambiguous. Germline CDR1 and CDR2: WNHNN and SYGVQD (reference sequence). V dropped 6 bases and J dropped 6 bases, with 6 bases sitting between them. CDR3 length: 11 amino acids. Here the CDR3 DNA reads TGCGCCAGCAGGGTAGGTCAGCCCCAGCATTTT. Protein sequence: CASRVGQPQHF.

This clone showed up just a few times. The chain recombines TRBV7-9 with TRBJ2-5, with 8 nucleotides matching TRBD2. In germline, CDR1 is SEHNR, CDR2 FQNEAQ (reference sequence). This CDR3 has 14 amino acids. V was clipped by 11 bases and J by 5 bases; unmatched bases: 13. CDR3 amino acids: CAQAGLAGVETQYF. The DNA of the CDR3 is TGTGCCCAGGCGGGGCTAGCGGGCGTGGAGACCCAGTACTTC.

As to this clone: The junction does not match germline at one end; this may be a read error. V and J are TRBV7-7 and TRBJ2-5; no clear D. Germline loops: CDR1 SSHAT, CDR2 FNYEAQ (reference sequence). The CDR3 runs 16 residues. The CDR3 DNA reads TGTGCTAGCAGCTTAGGTGGGAACACACTTGGGGAGACCCAGTACTTC. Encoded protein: CASSLGGNTLGETQYF.

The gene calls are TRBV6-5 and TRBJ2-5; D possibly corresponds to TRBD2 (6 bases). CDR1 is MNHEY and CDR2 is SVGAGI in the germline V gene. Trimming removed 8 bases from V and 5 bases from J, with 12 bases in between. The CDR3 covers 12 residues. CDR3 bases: TGTGCCAGCTGGGGGGTAGGGGAGACCCAGTACTTC. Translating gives CASWGVGETQYF.

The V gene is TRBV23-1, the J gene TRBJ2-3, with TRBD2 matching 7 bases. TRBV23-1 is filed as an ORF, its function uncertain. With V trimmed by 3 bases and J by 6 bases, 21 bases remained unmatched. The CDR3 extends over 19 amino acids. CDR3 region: CASSHPGGGRDPWPDTQYF. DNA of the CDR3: TGCGCCAGCAGTCACCCGGGGGGAGGGCGGGACCCTTGGCCCGATACGCAGTATTTT.

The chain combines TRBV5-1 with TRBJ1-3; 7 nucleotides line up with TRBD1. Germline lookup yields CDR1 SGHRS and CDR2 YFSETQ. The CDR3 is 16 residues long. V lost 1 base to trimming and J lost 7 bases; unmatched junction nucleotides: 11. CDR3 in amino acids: CASSLQGQSNRNTIYF. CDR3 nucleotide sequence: TGCGCCAGCAGCTTGCAGGGACAGTCGAATCGGAACACCATATATTTT.

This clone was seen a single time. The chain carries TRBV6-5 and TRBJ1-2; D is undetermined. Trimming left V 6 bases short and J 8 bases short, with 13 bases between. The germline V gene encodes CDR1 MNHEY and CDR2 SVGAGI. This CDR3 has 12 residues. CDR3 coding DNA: TGTGCCAGCAGCCGGACGGGAGGGGGCTACACCTTC. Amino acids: CASSRTGGGYTF.

For the CDR3, the DNA is TGTGCCAGCAGCGTAGACGGAGGTGAAGCTTTCTTT. Residues: CASSVDGGEAFF. The V gene is TRBV9, the J gene TRBJ1-1; no clear D. The ends were cut back, 0 bases at V and 7 bases at J, with 7 bases in the middle. From germline, CDR1 is SGDLS and CDR2 YYNGEE. This CDR3 contains 12 residues.

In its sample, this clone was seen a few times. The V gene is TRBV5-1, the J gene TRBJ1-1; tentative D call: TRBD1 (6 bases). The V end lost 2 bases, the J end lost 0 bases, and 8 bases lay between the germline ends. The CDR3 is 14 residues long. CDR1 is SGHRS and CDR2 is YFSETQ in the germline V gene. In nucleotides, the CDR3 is TGCGCCAGCAGCTTCAGGGGTCTGAACACTGAAGCTTTCTTT. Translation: CASSFRGLNTEAFF.

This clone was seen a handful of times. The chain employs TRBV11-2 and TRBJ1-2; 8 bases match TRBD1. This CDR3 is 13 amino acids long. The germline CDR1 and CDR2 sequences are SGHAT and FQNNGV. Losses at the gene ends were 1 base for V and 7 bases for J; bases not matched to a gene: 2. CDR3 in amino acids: CASSLVQGAGYTF. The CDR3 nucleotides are TGTGCCAGCAGCTTAGTCCAGGGGGCTGGCTACACCTTC.

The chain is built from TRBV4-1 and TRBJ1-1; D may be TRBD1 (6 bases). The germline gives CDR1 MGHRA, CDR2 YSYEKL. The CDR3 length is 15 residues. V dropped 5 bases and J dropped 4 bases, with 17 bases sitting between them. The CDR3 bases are TGCGCCAGCAGCTCGTACCGGGGGCCGGGCACTGAAGCTTTCTTT. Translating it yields CASSSYRGPGTEAFF.

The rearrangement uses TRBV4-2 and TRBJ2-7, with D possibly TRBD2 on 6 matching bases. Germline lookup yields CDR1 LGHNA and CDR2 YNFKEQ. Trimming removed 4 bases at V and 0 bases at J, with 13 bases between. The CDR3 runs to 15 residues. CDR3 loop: CASSPIRGNSYEQYF. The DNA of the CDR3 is TGTGCCAGCAGCCCCATCCGGGGGAACTCCTACGAGCAGTACTTC.